A selection of T cell receptor beta chains follows, all from one sample in a study of regulatory T cells in long-lasting Graves disease. TCRdb fed the multiplex PCR reads into MiXCR, producing one record per CDR3 protein. In the table there are some 490,000 distinct CDR3 sequences, more than 10% of which are singletons. This sample also belongs to another study, concerning T cells in Graves' hyperthyroidism and ophthalmopathy.

Here the sequenced sample was peripheral blood mononuclear cells (PBMCs), taken at new diagnosis, from a patient treated with antithyroid drugs. The receptor set was obtained from a young woman with Graves disease. CDR3s include the opening cysteine and the closing phenylalanine or tryptophan. Each record gives: CDR3 DNA, CDR3 protein, J gene, clone size, D gene, V gene. D genes are given only for firm matches. The size of a clone is reported for some rows only, either as once, few or many, or as a class for expanded clones.

CDR3nt: TGTGCCACCAGTGATCCGCCGACAGGGGAAGGGCAAGAGACCCAGTACTTC
CDR3aa: CATSDPPTGEGQETQYF
j_gene: TRBJ2-5
abundance: many
d_gene: TRBD1
v_gene: TRBV24-1

CDR3nt: TGCAGCGTGGCCTGGGACAGCAACACTGAAGCTTTCTTT
CDR3aa: CSVAWDSNTEAFF
j_gene: TRBJ1-1
abundance: many
d_gene: TRBD1
v_gene: TRBV29-1

CDR3nt: TGTGCCAGTAGTTCCCGGGAGACGAACGGATTTGGGACCCTCCACTTT
CDR3aa: CASSSRETNGFGTLHF
j_gene: TRBJ1-6
abundance: many
d_gene: -
v_gene: TRBV19

CDR3nt: TGTGCCAGCAGCTTTGGACAGGTTGGTAATCCTGGAAACACCATATATTTT
CDR3aa: CASSFGQVGNPGNTIYF
j_gene: TRBJ1-3
abundance: -
d_gene: TRBD1
v_gene: TRBV7-3

CDR3nt: TGTGCCAGCAGTGAAGCTCCAGCGGGAGTCGTGTTCTTC
CDR3aa: CASSEAPAGVVFF
j_gene: TRBJ2-1
abundance: many
d_gene: TRBD2
v_gene: TRBV2

CDR3nt: TGTGCCAGCAGTTACCGGGACAGTAGAGATACGCAGTATTTT
CDR3aa: CASSYRDSRDTQYF
j_gene: TRBJ2-3
abundance: many
d_gene: TRBD1
v_gene: TRBV28

CDR3nt: TGTGCCAGCAGCTTATCGGCCAGGTCGCCCTATGGCTACACCTTC
CDR3aa: CASSLSARSPYGYTF
j_gene: TRBJ1-2
abundance: -
d_gene: -
v_gene: TRBV7-9

CDR3nt: TGTGCCAGCAGTTTGAAGGGGTACTACGAGCAGTACTTC
CDR3aa: CASSLKGYYEQYF
j_gene: TRBJ2-7
abundance: many
d_gene: -
v_gene: TRBV12-3/TRBV12-4

CDR3nt: TGTGCCAGCAGTTTAGGACTAGGGGGGACCCAGTACTTC
CDR3aa: CASSLGLGGTQYF
j_gene: TRBJ2-5
abundance: few
d_gene: -
v_gene: TRBV2

CDR3nt: TGTGCCAGCAGTCCATTCGGGCTAGGAGGTTCCAAAAACATTCAGTACTTC
CDR3aa: CASSPFGLGGSKNIQYF
j_gene: TRBJ2-4
abundance: -
d_gene: -
v_gene: TRBV28